This TCR beta chain was sequenced during a study of cytomegalovirus exposure and HLA in healthy donors. The PCR contained 60 Vbeta and 13 Jbeta primers. Sequencing used immunoSEQ multiplex PCR; TCRdb keeps in-frame clones, though not all of them. The data show about 110,000 clones, 70% to 80% seen once. Deletions cut 2 bases from V and 6 bases from J, with 13 bases between. This CDR3 has 13 residues. The germline gives CDR1 GTSNPN, CDR2 SVGIG (reference sequence). This chain connects TRBV30 to TRBJ1-1, with a weak D call TRBD1 (6 bases). Sequencing was carried out using PBMCs. The source of this sequence is a boy under 18 in good health and CMV-seronegative. The DNA of the CDR3 is TGTGCCTGGAGTAAATCGCACAGGGCTGAAGCTTTCTTT. Encoded protein: CAWSKSHRAEAFF.